This TCR beta chain came from a study of post-analysis software for immune sequencing data. Study-wide findings and caveats: Elevated frequency relative to controls characterized several TRBV segments in patients, TRBV5-6, TRBV5-1 and TRBV20-1 among them.

To note about this clonotype: Its target is unknown.

Per germline, CDR1 SGHVS and CDR2 FNYEAQ. The CDR3 length is 16 residues. Trimming stripped 3 bases from V and 5 bases from J, with 19 bases between. TCR beta cDNA libraries included unique molecular identifiers. TCRdb recomputed calls from the PCR reads with MiXCR, one row per CDR3 protein. The sample shows 450,000 or so distinct CDR3 sequences, under 55% of them seen only once. The sample comprised blood. The receptor's source is a girl aged 10 to 17 with multiple sclerosis. This chain links TRBV7-6 with TRBJ2-5; possibly TRBD1 for D (5 bases). This chain's CDR3 is CASSFPRAGFGETQYF. The CDR3 bases are TGTGCCAGCAGCTTTCCAAGGGCAGGGTTTGGCGAGACCCAGTACTTC.